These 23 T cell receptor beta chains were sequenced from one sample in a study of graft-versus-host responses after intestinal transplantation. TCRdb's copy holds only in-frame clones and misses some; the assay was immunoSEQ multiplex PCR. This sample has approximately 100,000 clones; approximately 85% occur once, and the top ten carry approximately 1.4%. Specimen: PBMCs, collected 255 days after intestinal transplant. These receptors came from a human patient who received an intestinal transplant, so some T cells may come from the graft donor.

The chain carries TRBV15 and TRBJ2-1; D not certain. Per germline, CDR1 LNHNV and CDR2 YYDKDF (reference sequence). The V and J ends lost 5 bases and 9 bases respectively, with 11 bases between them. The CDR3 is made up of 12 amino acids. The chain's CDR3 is CATSPDQREQFF. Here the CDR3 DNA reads TGTGCCACCAGCCCCGATCAGCGTGAGCAGTTCTTC.

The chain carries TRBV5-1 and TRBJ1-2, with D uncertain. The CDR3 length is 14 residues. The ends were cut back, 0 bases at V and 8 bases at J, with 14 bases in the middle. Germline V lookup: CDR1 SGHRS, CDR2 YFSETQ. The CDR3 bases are TGCGCCAGCAGCTTGGGGCTCAACATGGACGGCTACACCTTC. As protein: CASSLGLNMDGYTF.

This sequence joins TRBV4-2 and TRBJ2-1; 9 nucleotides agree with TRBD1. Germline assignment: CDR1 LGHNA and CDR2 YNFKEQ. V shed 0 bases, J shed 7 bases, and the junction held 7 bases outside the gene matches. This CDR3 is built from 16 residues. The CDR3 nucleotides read TGTGCCAGCAGCCAAGAAGGTTCGGACAGGGGAAATGAGCAGTTCTTC. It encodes CASSQEGSDRGNEQFF.

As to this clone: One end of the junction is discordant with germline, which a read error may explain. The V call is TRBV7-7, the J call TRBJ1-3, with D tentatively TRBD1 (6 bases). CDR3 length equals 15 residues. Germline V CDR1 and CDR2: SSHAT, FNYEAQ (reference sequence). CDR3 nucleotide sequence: TGTGCTAGCAGCTTAGCGCCAGGGGAGGGAAACACCATATATTTT. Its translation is CASSLAPGEGNTIYF.

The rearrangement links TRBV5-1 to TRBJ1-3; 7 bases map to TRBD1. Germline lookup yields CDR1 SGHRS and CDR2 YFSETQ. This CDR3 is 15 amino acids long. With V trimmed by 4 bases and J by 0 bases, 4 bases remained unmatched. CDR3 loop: CASSPTGRSGNTIYF. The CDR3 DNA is TGCGCCAGCAGCCCGACAGGGCGCTCTGGAAACACCATATATTTT.

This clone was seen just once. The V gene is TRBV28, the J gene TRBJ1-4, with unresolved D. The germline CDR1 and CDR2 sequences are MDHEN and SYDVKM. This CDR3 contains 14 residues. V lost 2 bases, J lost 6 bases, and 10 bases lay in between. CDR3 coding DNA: TGTGCCAGCAGTTTACCCCCCCGGGATGAAAAACTGTTTTTT. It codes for CASSLPPRDEKLFF.

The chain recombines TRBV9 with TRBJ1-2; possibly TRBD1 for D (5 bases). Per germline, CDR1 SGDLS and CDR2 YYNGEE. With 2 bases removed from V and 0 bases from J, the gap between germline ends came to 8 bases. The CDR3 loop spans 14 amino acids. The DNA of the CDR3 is TGTGCCAGCAGCGTTGAGGGGTCTAACTATGGCTACACCTTC. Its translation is CASSVEGSNYGYTF.

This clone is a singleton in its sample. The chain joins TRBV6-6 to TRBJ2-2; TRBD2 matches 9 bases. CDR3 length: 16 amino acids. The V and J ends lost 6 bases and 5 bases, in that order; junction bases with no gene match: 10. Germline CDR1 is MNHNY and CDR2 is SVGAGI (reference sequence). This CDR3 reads CASSLLIAGETGELFF. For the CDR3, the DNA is TGTGCCAGCAGCCTCTTAATAGCGGGGGAAACCGGGGAGCTGTTTTTT.

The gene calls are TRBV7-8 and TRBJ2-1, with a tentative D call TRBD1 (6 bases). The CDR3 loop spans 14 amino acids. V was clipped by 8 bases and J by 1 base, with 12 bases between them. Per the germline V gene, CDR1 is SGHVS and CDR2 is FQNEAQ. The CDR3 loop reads CASADGQSYNEQFF. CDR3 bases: TGTGCCAGCGCCGACGGACAGTCCTACAATGAGCAGTTCTTC.

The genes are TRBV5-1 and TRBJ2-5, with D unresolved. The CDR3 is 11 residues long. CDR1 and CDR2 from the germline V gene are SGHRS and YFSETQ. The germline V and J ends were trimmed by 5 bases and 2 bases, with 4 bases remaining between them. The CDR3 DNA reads TGCGCCAGCAGAAATCAAGAGACCCAGTACTTC. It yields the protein CASRNQETQYF.

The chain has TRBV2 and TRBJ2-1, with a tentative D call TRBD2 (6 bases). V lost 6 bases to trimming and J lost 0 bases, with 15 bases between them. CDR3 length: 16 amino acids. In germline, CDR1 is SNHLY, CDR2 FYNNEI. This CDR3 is CASRGLAPSSYNEQFF. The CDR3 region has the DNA TGTGCCAGCAGGGGCCTAGCGCCGAGCTCCTACAATGAGCAGTTCTTC.

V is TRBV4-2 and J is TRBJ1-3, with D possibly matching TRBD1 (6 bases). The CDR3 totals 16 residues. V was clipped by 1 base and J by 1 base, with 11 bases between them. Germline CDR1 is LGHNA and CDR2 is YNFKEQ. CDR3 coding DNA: TGTGCCAGCAGCCAAGTGCCCGACAGGTCTGGAAACACCATATATTTT. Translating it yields CASSQVPDRSGNTIYF.

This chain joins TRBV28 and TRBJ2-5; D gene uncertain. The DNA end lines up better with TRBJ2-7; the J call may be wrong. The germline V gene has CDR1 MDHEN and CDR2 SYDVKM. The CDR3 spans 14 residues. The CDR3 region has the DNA TGTGCCAGCAGTTTTAACACCAACTCCTACGAGCAGTACTTC. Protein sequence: CASSFNTNSYEQYF.

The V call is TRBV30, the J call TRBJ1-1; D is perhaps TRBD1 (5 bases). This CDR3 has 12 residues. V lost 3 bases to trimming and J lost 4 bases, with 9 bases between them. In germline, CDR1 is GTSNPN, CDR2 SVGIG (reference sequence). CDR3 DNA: TGTGCCTGGAGCGCCGACAGCACTGAAGCTTTCTTT. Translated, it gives CAWSADSTEAFF. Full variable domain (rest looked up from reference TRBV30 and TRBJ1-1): SQTIHQWPATLVQPVGSPLSLECTVEGTSNPNLYWYRQAAGRGLQLLFYSVGIGQISSEVPQNLSASRPQDRQFILSSKKLLLSDSGFYLCAWSADSTEAFFGQGTRLTVV.

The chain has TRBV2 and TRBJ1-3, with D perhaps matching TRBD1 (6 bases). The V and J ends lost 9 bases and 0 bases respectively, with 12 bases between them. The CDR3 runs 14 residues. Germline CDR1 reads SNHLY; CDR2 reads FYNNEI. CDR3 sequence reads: CASSQGSSGNTIYF. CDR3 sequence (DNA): TGTGCCAGTTCACAGGGTAGCTCTGGAAACACCATATATTTT.

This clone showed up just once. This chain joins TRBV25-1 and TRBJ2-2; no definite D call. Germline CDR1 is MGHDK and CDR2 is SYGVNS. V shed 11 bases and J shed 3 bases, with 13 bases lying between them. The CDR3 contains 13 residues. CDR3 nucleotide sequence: TGTGCCTCCCCAGGTCCATACACCGGGGAGCTGTTTTTT. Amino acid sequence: CASPGPYTGELFF.

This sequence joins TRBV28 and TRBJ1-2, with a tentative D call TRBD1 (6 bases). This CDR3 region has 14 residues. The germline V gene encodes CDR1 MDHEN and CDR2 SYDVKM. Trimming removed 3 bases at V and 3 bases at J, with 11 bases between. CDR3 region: CASSFPQGYYGYTF. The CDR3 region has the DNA TGTGCCAGCAGTTTCCCACAGGGTTACTATGGCTACACCTTC.

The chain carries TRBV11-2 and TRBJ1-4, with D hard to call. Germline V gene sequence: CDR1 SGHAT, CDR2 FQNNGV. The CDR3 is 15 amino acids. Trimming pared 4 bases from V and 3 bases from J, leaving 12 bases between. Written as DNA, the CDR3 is TGTGCCAGCAGCTCCCAAGCGGGAGCTAATGAAAAACTGTTTTTT. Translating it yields CASSSQAGANEKLFF.

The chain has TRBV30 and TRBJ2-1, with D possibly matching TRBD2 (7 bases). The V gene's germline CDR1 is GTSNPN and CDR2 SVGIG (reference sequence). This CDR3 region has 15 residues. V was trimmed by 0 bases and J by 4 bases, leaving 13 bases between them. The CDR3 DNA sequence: TGTGCCTGGAGTGTACGGGGGGCTGGATACAATGAGCAGTTCTTC. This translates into CAWSVRGAGYNEQFF.

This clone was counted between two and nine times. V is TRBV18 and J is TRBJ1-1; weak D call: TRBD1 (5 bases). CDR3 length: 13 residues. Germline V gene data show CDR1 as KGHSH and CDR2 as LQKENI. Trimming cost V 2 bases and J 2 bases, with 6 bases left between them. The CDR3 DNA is TGTGCCAGCTCACCAGGGGCCAACACTGAAGCTTTCTTT. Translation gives CASSPGANTEAFF.

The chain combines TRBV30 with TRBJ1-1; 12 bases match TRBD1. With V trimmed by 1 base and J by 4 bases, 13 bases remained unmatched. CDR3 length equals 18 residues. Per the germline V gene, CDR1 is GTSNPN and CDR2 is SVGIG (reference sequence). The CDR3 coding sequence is TGTGCCTGGAGTGCCATCAAGGCCGGGACAGGGGGCTTCACTGAAGCTTTCTTT. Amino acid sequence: CAWSAIKAGTGGFTEAFF.

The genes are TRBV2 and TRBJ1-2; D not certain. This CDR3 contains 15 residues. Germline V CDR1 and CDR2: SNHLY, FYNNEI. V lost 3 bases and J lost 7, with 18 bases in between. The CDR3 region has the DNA TGTGCCAGCAGTGAGGCAGGACCTAAGGAAGGTGGCTACACCTTC. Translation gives CASSEAGPKEGGYTF.

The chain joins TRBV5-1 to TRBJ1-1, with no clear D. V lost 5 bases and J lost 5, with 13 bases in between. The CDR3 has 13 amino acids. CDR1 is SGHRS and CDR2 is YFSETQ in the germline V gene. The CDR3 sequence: CASSQGVRTEAFF. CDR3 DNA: TGCGCCAGCAGTCAAGGTGTGAGGACTGAAGCTTTCTTT.